Below, 10 T cell receptor beta chains from the same sample are listed, as sequenced in a study of blood T cell repertoires in COVID-19. Sequencing was performed with immunoSEQ multiplex PCR; in TCRdb, only in-frame clones are kept and a portion is missing. The data hold a few hundred thousand clones, with 80% to 90% observed a single time. What was sequenced was peripheral blood. The source is a woman aged 35 to 49 who had recovered from COVID-19.

The chain is built from TRBV4-3 and TRBJ1-3; D is unresolved. Germline CDR1 is LGHNA and CDR2 is YSLEER. Trimming stripped 0 bases from V and 3 bases from J, with 15 bases between. CDR3 size: 17 residues. The chain's CDR3 is CASSQDSGVIGGNTIYF. Written as DNA, the CDR3 is TGCGCCAGCAGCCAAGATTCCGGGGTAATAGGTGGAAACACCATATATTTT.

The V gene is TRBV28, the J gene TRBJ2-5; 9 positions match TRBD2. This CDR3 is 13 amino acids long. The germline V gene has CDR1 MDHEN and CDR2 SYDVKM. Unmatched junction bases numbered 5, after V lost 7 bases and J lost 5 bases. CDR3 bases: TGTGCCAGCACCGTAGCGGGAGATGAGACCCAGTACTTC. Its protein is CASTVAGDETQYF.

This chain links TRBV18 with TRBJ1-6; 7 bases match TRBD1. CDR1 is KGHSH and CDR2 is LQKENI in the germline V gene. V gave up 2 bases and J gave up 5 bases; unmatched junction bases: 9. CDR3 length: 17 amino acids. CDR3 in DNA: TGTGCCAGCTCACCAGTGCAGGGGGTGGGGAATAATTCACCCCTCCACTTT. Protein product: CASSPVQGVGNNSPLHF.

The J gene is TRBJ1-6, the V gene TRBV7-9; tentative D call: TRBD1 (6 bases). Looked up from germline, CDR1 is SEHNR and CDR2 is FQNEAQ (reference sequence). Trimming stripped 5 bases from V and 4 bases from J, with 12 bases between. This CDR3 has 15 amino acids. CDR3 nucleotides: TGTGCCAGCAGCCAGACCGGACAGTATAATTCACCCCTCCACTTT. Its protein is CASSQTGQYNSPLHF.

V gene TRBV28 combines with J gene TRBJ2-7; D unclear. Per germline, CDR1 MDHEN and CDR2 SYDVKM. The CDR3 sequence is 14 residues long. Trimming removed 1 base from V and 3 bases from J, with 10 bases in between. DNA of the CDR3: TGTGCCAGCAGTTTATTTGGCGGTTTCTACGAGCAGTACTTC. Protein sequence: CASSLFGGFYEQYF.

CDR3 amino acids: CASIRNTWSTDTQYF. In nucleotides, the CDR3 is TGTGCCAGCATTCGTAACACCTGGAGCACAGATACGCAGTATTTT. The chain combines TRBV6-5 with TRBJ2-3; no firm D call. The CDR3 runs to 15 residues. Germline CDR1 MNHEY, CDR2 SVGAGI. Trimming took 7 bases from V and 0 from J, leaving 14 bases between them.

V is TRBV3-1 (or the pseudogene TRBV3-2) and J is TRBJ2-5, with 7 bases aligning to TRBD1. V shed 4 bases, J shed 2 bases, and the junction held 4 bases outside the gene matches. Germline lookup yields CDR1 LGHDT and CDR2 YNNKEL (reference sequence). CDR3 size: 14 residues. Written as DNA, the CDR3 is TGTGCCAGCAGCCCCACGACAGGGCAAGAGACCCAGTACTTC. Its protein product is CASSPTTGQETQYF.

This sequence joins TRBV6-1 and TRBJ1-5; D uncertain. Between the trimmed V and J ends, which lost 1 base and 1 base, there was a span of 14 bases. Germline CDR1 MNHNS, CDR2 SASEGT. The CDR3 is 17 residues long. Here the CDR3 DNA reads TGTGCCAGCAGTGAAGTTCCGACACATATGAGCAATCAGCCCCAGCATTTT. Its translation is CASSEVPTHMSNQPQHF.

The chain joins TRBV11-3 to TRBJ2-1; TRBD2 is a possible D gene (5 bases). CDR1 SGHNT and CDR2 YENEEA come from the germline V gene. There are 15 residues in the CDR3. V was shortened by 5 bases and J by 1 base, with 12 bases between the two germline ends. CDR3: CASSRRGPSYNEQFF. The CDR3 bases are TGTGCCAGCAGCCGCCGCGGGCCTTCCTACAATGAGCAGTTCTTC.

The chain recombines TRBV2 with TRBJ1-2, with 7 nucleotides matching TRBD1. V lost 2 bases, J lost 2 bases, and 2 bases stayed unmatched. CDR3 length: 14 residues. In germline, CDR1 is SNHLY, CDR2 FYNNEI. CDR3 DNA sequence: TGTGCCAGCAGTGAACGGACAGGCAACTATGGCTACACCTTC. Amino acids: CASSERTGNYGYTF.